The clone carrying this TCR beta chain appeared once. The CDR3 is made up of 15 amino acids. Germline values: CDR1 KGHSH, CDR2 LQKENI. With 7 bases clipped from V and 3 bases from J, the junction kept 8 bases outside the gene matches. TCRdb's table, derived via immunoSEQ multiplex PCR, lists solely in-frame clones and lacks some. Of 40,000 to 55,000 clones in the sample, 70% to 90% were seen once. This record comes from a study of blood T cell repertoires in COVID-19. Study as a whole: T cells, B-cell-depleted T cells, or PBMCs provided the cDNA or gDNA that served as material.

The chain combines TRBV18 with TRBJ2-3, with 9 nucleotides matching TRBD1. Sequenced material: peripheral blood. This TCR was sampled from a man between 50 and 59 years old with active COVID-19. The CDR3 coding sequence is TGTGCCAGCTTGGCGGACAGGGGTGGTACAGATACGCAGTATTTT. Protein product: CASLADRGGTDTQYF.